The present T cell receptor (beta chain) was sequenced within a study of blood T cell repertoires in COVID-19. At the level of the study: Researchers got acute and convalescent COVID-19 samples from the United States, Italy and Spain. Sources were T cells, B-cell-depleted T cells, or PBMCs; the material itself was cDNA or gDNA.

Here immunoSEQ multiplex PCR was the method, and the copy in TCRdb shows in-frame clones only, minus some. The profile covers under 150,000 clones, with 77% appearing a single time and roughly a fifth taken by the ten largest. Germline V gives CDR1 SGHAT, CDR2 FQNNGV. V lost 4 bases and J lost 2, with 12 bases in between. The CDR3 consists of 14 residues. This chain links TRBV11-2 with TRBJ2-7, with a possible D match to TRBD1 (5 bases). Sequenced input: peripheral blood. The clonotype was recovered from a man at least 80 years old with acute or convalescent COVID-19. CDR3 nucleotides: TGTGCCAGCAGCTCAGGGTTGTATGCCTACGAGCAGTACTTC. Its protein is CASSSGLYAYEQYF.